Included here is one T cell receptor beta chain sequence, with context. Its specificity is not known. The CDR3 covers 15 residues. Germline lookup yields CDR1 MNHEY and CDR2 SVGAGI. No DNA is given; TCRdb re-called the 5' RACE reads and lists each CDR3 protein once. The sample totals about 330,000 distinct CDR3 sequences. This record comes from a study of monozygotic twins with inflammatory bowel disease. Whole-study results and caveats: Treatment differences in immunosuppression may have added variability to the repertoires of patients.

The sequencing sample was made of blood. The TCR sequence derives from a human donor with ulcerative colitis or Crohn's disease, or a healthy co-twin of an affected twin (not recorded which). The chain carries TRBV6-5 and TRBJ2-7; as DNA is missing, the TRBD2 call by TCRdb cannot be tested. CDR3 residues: CASSYRDLGVAEQYF.